This record concerns one TCR beta chain sequence. Its matching antigen is unknown. Profiling relied on immunoSEQ multiplex PCR, and the TCRdb table lists in-frame clones only, not all of them. The data hold some 60,000 clones, with approximately 96% observed a single time. V lost 1 base to trimming and J lost 15 bases; unmatched junction nucleotides: 5. Germline V lookup: CDR1 LNHDA, CDR2 SQIVND (reference sequence). This CDR3 region has 12 residues. This specimen belongs to a study of cytomegalovirus exposure and HLA in healthy donors. Study outcomes and limitations: Most TCR sequences were rare, but some public TCRs occurred in many donors. Cytomegalovirus status was reportedly diagnosed by the classifier with high sensitivity and specificity. First-cohort TCR clusters were later found to tend to co-occur in the 130 or so validation repertoires.

Donors came from a validation cohort of some 110 subjects, distinct from the first 666-subject cohort. This sequence was found in a man in his late teens or twenties in good health and CMV-seronegative. Sequenced: PBMCs. The chain couples TRBV19 to TRBJ2-1, with TRBD2 matching 8 bases. The DNA of the CDR3 is TGTGCCAGTAGTATAGCGGGAGGGCCCGCGTTCTTC. It translates to CASSIAGGPAFF.